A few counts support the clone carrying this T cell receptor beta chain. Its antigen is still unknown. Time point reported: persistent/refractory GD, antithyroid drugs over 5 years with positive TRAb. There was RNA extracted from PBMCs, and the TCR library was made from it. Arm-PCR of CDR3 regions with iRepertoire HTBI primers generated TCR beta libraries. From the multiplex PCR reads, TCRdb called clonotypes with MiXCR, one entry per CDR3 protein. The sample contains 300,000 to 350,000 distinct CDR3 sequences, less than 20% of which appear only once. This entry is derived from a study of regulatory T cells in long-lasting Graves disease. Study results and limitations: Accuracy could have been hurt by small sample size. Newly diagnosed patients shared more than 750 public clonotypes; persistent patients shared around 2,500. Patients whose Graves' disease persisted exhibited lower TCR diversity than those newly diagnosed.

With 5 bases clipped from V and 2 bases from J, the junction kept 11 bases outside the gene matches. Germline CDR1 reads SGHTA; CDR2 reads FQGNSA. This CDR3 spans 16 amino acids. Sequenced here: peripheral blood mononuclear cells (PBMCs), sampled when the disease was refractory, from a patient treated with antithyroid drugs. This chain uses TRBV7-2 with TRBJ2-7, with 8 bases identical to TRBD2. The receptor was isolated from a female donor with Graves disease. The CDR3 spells CASSPSLVRGAYEQYF. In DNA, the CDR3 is TGTGCCAGCAGCCCCTCCCTGGTGCGGGGGGCCTACGAGCAGTACTTC.